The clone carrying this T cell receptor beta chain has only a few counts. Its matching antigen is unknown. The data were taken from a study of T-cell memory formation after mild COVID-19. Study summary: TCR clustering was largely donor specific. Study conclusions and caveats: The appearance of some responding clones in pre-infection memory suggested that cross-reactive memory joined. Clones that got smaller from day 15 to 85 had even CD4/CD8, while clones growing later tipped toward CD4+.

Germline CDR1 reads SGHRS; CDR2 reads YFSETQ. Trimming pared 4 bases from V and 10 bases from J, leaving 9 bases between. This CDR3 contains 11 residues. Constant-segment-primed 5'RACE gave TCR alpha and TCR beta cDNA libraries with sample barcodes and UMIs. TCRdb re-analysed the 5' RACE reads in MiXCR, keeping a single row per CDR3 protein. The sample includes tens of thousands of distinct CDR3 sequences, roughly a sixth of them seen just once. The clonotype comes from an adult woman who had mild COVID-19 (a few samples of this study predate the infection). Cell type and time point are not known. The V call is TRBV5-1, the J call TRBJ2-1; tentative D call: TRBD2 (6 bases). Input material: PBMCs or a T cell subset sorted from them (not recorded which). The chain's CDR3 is CASSRGTEQFF. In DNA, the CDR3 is TGCGCCAGCAGCCGGGGGACCGAGCAGTTCTTC.